The T cell receptor (beta chain) described here comes from a study of CD8 T cells in ankylosing spondylitis (dated by TCRdb to 2016 to 2017). Study-wide context: The study profiled T cell receptor beta repertoires in healthy donors and ankylosing spondylitis patients to find disease-linked TCR variants. The full study cohort was made up of under 30 ankylosing spondylitis patients and more than 90 healthy donors. Peripheral blood was sampled, and synovial fluid was additionally collected from ankylosing spondylitis patients.

The investigation overall reported the following: A TCR beta motif of seven or eight highly homologous amino acid variants appeared characteristic of blood from ankylosing spondylitis patients. Some motif variants had previously been reported in the synovial fluid and blood of reactive arthritis patients, which suggests shared mechanisms of disease initiation. A CD8+ phenotype was shown by the disease-linked clones, which were found at relatively low frequencies in peripheral blood. The disease-linked clones were reported as significantly enriched in matched synovial fluid samples from ankylosing spondylitis patients.

The CDR3 runs 15 amino acids, cysteine and phenylalanine included. The only DNA kept is the CDR3, 45 bases in frame from the first base. CDR1 and CDR2, per the germline V gene, are KGHDR and SFDVKD. V is clipped by 0 bases and J by 4 bases, and the sequence between their germline boundaries is 9 bases long. This clonotype was picked up a small number of times. Its binding antigen is unknown. One base away there is no much larger clone; base qualities are not given. TCRdb lists the instrument as Illumina HiSeq 2500. Quantitative 5'-RACE with molecular barcodes was used to prepare TCR beta libraries. From the authors' description of their analysis: To identify disease-linked TCR variants, a new computational method was used, one built on a probabilistic model of VDJ rearrangement. Starting from the raw public reads, TCRdb applied fastp trimming at Q25, assembled clones with MiXCR and retained in-frame beta chains. Here each entry gathers all rows of one CDR3 protein and keeps the most common genes and DNA. The V and J calls reflect TCRdb's pipeline rather than the authors' work. The sample table contains hundreds of thousands of distinct CDR3 sequences; only one count was recorded for roughly 25% of them. The top ten clones comprise about 6.9% of the sample.

The receptor was derived from a male donor with ankylosing spondylitis or in good health (not recorded which). The sequencing input was blood, either unsorted or a sorted T cell fraction (not recorded which). The rearrangement combines TRBV24-1 with TRBJ2-1, with the D gene not confidently named. Here the CDR3 is given as CATSDLSVGYNEQFF. The DNA sequence is given as TGTGCCACCAGTGATTTGAGCGTGGGTTACAATGAGCAGTTCTTC.